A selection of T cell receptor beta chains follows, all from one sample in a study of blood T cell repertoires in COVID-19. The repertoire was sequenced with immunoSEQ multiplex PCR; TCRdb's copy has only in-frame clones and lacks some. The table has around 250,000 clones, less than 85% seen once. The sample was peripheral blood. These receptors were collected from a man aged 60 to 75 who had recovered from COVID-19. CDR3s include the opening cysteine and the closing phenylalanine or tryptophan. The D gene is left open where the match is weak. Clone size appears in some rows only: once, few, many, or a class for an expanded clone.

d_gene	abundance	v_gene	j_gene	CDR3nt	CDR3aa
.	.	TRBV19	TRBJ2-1	TGTGCCAGTAGTAGGACAGCCCGGGGTTACAATGAGCAGTTCTTC	CASSRTARGYNEQFF
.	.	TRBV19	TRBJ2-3	TGTGCCACAGGGGTTACTAGCACAGATACGCAGTATTTT	CATGVTSTDTQYF
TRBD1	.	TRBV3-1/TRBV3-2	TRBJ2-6	TGTGCCAGCAGCCAAATTACAGGGGGCGGGGCCAACGTCCTGACTTTC	CASSQITGGGANVLTF
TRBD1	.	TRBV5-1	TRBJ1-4	TGCGCCAGCAGCCGGCTGGGGGACAGCGACGAAAAACTGTTTTTT	CASSRLGDSDEKLFF
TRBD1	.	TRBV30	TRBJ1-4	TGTGCCTGGGATCGGGACAGCTCAAATGAAAAACTGTTTTTT	CAWDRDSSNEKLFF
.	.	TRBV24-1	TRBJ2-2	TGTGCCACCAGTGATTTTACAGGAAACACCGGGGAGCTGTTTTTT	CATSDFTGNTGELFF
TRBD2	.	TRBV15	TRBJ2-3	TGTGCCACCAGCAGAGATCGGGGGCTAGCGGGAGGCGAGAGGGGAGATACGCAGTATTTT	CATSRDRGLAGGERGDTQYF
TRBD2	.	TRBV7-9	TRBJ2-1	TGTGCCAGCAGCTTATACCGCCTAAGCGGGAGGGCGTCCTACAATGAGCAGTTCTTC	CASSLYRLSGRASYNEQFF
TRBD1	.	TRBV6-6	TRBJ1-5	TGTGCCAGCAGCCTGGGACAGGGCAATCAGCCCCAGCATTTT	CASSLGQGNQPQHF
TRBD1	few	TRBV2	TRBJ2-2	TGTGCCAGCAGGGGACAGGGGCAGAACACCGGGGAGCTGTTTTTT	CASRGQGQNTGELFF
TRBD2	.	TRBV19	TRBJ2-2	TGTGCCAGTAGTACGAGACCTAGCGGGGCGAACACCGGGGAGCTGTTTTTT	CASSTRPSGANTGELFF
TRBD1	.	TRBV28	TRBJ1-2	TGTGCCAGCATGTCCGGGACAGTTAACTATGGCTACACCTTC	CASMSGTVNYGYTF
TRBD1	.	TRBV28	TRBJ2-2	TGTGCCAGCAGTTCCGGGACAGGGGGCACCGGGGAGCTGTTTTTT	CASSSGTGGTGELFF
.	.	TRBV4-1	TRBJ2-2	TGCGCCAGCAGCCAAGATAGGGCAGGGACCGGGGAGCTGTTTTTT	CASSQDRAGTGELFF
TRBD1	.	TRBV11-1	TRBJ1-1	TGTGCCAGCAGCGCCGGCGACAGGGGCACTGAAGCTTTCTTT	CASSAGDRGTEAFF
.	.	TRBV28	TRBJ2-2	TGTGCCAGCAGACCTATACAGGGCTGGGGCACCGGGGAGCTGTTTTTT	CASRPIQGWGTGELFF
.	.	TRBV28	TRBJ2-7	TGTGCCAGCAAACGGACATTCACCTCCTACGAGCAGTACTTC	CASKRTFTSYEQYF
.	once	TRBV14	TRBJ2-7	TGTGCCAGCAGCCAAGAGGCTAGCTGGCACTACGAGCAGTACTTC	CASSQEASWHYEQYF
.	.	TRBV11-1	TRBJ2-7	TGTGCCAGCAGCAAGAACTCTCCCTACGAGCAGTACTTC	CASSKNSPYEQYF
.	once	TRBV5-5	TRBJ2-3	TGTGCCAGCAGCTCAATTCCTACCGGCACAGATACGCAGTATTTT	CASSSIPTGTDTQYF
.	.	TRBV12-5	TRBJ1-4	TGTGCTAGTGGACACTCAGGGCCCTCGTATTCGACGTGGGGTAATGAAAAACTGTTTTTT	CASGHSGPSYSTWGNEKLFF
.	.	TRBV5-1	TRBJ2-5	TGCGCCAGCAGTCCACCAGGGGTGGGTAACCAAGAGACCCAGTACTTC	CASSPPGVGNQETQYF
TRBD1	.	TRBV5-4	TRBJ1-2	TGTGCCAGCAGCCGCACCGACAGGGGTCATGGCTACACCTTC	CASSRTDRGHGYTF
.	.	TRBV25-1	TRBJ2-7	TGTGCCAGCAGTGAATGGGAGCGAACCGCCTACGAGCAGTACTTC	CASSEWERTAYEQYF
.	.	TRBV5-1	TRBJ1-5	TGCGACGACGGGGTGGGCAATCAGCCCCAGCATTTT	CDDGVGNQPQHF
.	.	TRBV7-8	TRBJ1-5	TGTGCCAGCAGCTTAGCCTCGTTCCTTAGCAATCAGCCCCAGCATTTT	CASSLASFLSNQPQHF
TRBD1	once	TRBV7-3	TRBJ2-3	TGTGCCAGCAGCTCGGACAGGGATACGCAGTATTTT	CASSSDRDTQYF
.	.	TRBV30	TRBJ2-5	TGTGCCTGGAGTCAAGGACTGGGTGGGAGTACCCAGTACTTC	CAWSQGLGGSTQYF